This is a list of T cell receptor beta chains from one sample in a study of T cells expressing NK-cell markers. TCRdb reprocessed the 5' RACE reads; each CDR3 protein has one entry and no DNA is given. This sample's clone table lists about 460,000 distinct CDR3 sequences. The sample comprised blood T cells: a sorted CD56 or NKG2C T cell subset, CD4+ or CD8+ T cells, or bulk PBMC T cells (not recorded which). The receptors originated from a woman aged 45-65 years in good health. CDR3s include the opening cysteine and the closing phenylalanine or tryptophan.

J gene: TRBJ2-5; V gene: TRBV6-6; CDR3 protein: CASRTPGETQYF
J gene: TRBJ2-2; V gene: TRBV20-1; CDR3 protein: CSALAGGANTGELFF
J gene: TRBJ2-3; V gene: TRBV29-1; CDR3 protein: CSVGHITDTQYF
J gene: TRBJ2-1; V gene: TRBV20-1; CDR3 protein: CSAKLVTNEQFF
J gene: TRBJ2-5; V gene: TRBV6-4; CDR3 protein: CASSLYGLAGETQYF
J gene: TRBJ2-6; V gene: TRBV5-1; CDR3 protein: CASSRGRSGANVLTF
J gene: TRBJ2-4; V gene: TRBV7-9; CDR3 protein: CASSSGQFLAKNIQYF
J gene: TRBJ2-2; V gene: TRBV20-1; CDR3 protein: CSARVTRSGELFF
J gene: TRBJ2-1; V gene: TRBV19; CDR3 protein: CASSIQGPNEQFF
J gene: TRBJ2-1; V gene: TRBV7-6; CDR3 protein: CASSLLASGRREQFF
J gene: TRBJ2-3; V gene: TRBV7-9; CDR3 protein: CASSRLAGQGADTQYF
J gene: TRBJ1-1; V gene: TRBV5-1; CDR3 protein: CASSLALDLTEAFF
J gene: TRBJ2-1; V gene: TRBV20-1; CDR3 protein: CSARGLAGINEQFF